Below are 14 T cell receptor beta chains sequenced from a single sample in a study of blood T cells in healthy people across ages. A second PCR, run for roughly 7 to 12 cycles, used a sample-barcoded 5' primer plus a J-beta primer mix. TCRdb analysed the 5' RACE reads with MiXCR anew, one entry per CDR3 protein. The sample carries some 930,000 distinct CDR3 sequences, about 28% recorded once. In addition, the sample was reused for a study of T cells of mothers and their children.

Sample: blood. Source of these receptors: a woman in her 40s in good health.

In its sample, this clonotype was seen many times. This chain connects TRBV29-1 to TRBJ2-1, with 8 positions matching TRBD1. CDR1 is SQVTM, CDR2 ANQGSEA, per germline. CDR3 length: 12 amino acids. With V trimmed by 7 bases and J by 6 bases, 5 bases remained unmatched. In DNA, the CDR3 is TGCAGCGCCTCGACAGGGGCCAATGAGCAGTTCTTC. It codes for CSASTGANEQFF.

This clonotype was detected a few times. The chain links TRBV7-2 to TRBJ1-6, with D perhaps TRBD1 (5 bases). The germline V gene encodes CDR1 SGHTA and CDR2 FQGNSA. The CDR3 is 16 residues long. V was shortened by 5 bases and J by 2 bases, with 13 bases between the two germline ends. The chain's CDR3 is CASSLGPETYNSPLHF. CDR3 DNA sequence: TGTGCCAGCAGCCTGGGGCCTGAAACCTATAATTCACCCCTCCACTTT.

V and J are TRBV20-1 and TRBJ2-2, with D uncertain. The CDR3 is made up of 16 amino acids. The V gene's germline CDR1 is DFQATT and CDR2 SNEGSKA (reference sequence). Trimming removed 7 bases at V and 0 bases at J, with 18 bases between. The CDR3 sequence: CSGLLRNQPNTGELFF. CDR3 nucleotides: TGCAGTGGGTTGTTGAGGAACCAACCGAACACCGGGGAGCTGTTTTTT.

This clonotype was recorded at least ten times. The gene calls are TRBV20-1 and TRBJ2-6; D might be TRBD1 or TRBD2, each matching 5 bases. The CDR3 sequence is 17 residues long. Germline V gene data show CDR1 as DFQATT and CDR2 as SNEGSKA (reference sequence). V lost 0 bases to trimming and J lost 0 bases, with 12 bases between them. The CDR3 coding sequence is TGCAGTGCTAGAGATCCGGGACCCCGCTCTGGGGCCAACGTCCTGACTTTC. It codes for CSARDPGPRSGANVLTF.

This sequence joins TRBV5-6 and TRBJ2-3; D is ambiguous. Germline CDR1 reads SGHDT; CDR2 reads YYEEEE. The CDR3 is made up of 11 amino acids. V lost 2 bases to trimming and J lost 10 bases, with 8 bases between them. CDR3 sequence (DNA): TGTGCCAGCAGCTTTATTAAGGCGCAGTATTTT. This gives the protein CASSFIKAQYF.

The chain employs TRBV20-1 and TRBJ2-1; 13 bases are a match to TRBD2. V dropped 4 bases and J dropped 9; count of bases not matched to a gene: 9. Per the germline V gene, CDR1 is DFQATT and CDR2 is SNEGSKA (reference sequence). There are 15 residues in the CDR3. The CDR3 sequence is CSANERTSGSSEQFF. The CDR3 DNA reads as TGCAGTGCTAACGAGAGGACTAGCGGGAGCAGTGAGCAGTTCTTC.

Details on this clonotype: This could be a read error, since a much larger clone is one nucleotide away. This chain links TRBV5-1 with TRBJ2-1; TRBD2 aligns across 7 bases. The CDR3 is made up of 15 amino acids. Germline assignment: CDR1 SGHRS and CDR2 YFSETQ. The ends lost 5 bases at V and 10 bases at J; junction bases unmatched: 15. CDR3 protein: CASSRGDLGSYEQFF. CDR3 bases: TGCGCCAGCAGTCGGGGGGACTTGGGCTCCTACGAGCAGTTCTTC.

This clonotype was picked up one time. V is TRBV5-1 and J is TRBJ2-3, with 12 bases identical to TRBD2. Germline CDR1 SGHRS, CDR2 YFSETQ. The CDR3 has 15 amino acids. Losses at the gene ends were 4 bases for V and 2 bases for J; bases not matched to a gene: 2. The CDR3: CASSTSGRTTDTQYF. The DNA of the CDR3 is TGCGCCAGCAGCACTAGCGGGAGGACCACAGATACGCAGTATTTT.

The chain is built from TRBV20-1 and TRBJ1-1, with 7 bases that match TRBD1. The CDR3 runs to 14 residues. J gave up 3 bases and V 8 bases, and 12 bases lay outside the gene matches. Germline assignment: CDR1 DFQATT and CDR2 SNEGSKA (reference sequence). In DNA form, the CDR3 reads TGCAGTATAAGGCCACAGGGGATTGACACTGAAGCTTTCTTT. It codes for CSIRPQGIDTEAFF.

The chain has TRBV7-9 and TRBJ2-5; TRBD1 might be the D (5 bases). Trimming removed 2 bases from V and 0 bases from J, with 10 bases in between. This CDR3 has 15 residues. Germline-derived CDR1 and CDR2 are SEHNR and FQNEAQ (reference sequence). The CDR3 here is CASSLKGADQETQYF. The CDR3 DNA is TGTGCCAGCAGCTTAAAAGGGGCGGACCAAGAGACCCAGTACTTC.

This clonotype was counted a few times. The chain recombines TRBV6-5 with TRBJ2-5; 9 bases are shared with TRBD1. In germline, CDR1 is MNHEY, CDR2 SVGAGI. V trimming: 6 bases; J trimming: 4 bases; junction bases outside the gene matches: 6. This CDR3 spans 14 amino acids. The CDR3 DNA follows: TGTGCCAGCAGGCTTACAGGGGGCGTAGAGACCCAGTACTTC. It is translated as CASRLTGGVETQYF.

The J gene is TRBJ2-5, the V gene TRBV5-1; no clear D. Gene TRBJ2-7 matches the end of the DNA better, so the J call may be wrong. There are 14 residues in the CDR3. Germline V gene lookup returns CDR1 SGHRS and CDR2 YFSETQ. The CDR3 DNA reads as TGCGCCAGCAGCCTCCGAGACGACCACTACGAGCAGTACTTC. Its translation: CASSLRDDHYEQYF.

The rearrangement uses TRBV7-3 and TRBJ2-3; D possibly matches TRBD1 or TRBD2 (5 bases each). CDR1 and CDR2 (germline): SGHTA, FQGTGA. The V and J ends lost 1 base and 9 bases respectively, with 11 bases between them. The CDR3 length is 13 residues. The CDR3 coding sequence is TGTGCCAGCAGCTTAATGGACACGGGAACGCAGTATTTT. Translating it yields CASSLMDTGTQYF.

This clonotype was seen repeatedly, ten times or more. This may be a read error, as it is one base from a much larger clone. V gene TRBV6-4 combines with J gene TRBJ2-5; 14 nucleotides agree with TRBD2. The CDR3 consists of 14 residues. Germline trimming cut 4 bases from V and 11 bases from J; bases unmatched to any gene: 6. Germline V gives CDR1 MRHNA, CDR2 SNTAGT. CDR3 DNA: TGTGCCAGCAGTGGGACTAGCGGGGGGAATGAGCAGTACTTC. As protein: CASSGTSGGNEQYF.